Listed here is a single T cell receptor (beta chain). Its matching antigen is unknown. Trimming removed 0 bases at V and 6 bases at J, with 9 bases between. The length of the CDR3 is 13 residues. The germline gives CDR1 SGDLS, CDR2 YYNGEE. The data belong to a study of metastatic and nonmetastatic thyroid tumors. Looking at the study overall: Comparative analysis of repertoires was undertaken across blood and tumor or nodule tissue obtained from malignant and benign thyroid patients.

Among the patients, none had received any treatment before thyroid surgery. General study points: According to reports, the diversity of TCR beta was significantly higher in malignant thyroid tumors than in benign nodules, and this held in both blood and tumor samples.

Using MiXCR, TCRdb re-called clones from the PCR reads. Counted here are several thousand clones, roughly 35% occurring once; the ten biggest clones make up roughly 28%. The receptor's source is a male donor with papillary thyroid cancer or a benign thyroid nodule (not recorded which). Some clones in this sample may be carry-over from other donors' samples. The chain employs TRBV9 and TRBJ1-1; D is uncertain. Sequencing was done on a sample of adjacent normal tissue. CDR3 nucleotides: TGTGCCAGCAGCGTAGCTGTCAACGCTGAAGCTTTCTTT. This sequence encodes CASSVAVNAEAFF.